This passage covers 18 T cell receptor beta chains from one sample sequenced in a study of T cell changes during pregnancy in multiple sclerosis. Only in-frame clones appear in the TCRdb table, and some are missing; sequencing was by immunoSEQ multiplex PCR. The sample shows about 49,000 clones, roughly 94% of them seen only once. The sequencing used CD8+ T cells from peripheral blood mononuclear cells, collected before pregnancy. The source of these receptors is a female donor with multiple sclerosis, enrolled in a pregnancy study.

This sequence joins TRBV28 and TRBJ2-3; a possible D gene is TRBD2 (5 bases). V was clipped by 1 base and J by 2 bases, with 19 bases between them. The CDR3 contains 18 residues. Germline CDR1 is MDHEN and CDR2 is SYDVKM. The chain's CDR3 is CASSLSSGLVSYTDTQYF. Written as DNA, the CDR3 is TGTGCCAGCAGTTTATCCAGTGGACTGGTTTCTTACACAGATACGCAGTATTTT.

CDR3 amino acids: CASSQEDYSNQPQHF. CDR3 DNA: TGCGCCAGCAGCCAAGAGGACTATAGCAATCAGCCCCAGCATTTT. The chain has TRBV4-1 and TRBJ1-5; D gene uncertain. Germline lookup yields CDR1 MGHRA and CDR2 YSYEKL. The CDR3 runs 15 residues. V was shortened by 0 bases and J by 0 bases, with 6 bases between the two germline ends.

CDR3 amino acids: CASSLGSGLVSYEQYF. The CDR3, as DNA: TGTGCCAGCAGCTTAGGTTCGGGACTCGTCTCCTACGAGCAGTACTTC. The rearrangement joins TRBV7-8 to TRBJ2-7, with D possibly TRBD2 on 6 matching bases. Germline assignment: CDR1 SGHVS and CDR2 FQNEAQ. V was cut by 1 base and J by 0 bases, with 13 bases left in between. The CDR3 is 16 amino acids.

The chain recombines TRBV19 with TRBJ2-7, with 8 bases aligning to TRBD2. Germline CDR1 reads LNHDA; CDR2 reads SQIVND (reference sequence). The CDR3 is made up of 14 amino acids. J was trimmed by 4 bases and V by 6 bases; bases with no gene match: 8. CDR3 nucleotide sequence: TGTGCCAGTAGCTCAGCGGGAGCCGCATACGAGCAGTACTTC. Its protein is CASSSAGAAYEQYF.

V and J are TRBV27 and TRBJ2-1; a possible D gene is TRBD2 (5 bases). Trimming shortened V by 5 bases and J by 4 bases, and 9 bases separated the two germline ends. Germline CDR1 is MNHEY and CDR2 is SMNVEV (reference sequence). The CDR3 has 13 amino acids. CDR3: CASSPWTYNEQFF. The DNA of the CDR3 is TGTGCCAGCAGTCCGTGGACTTACAATGAGCAGTTCTTC.

V is TRBV15 and J is TRBJ2-2; TRBD1 agrees at 7 bases. The CDR3 length is 21 residues. Germline V gives CDR1 LNHNV, CDR2 YYDKDF (reference sequence). Trimming at V came to 3 bases and at J to 1 base, leaving 20 bases not matched to a gene. The CDR3 here is CATSRGLDGQGDLLNTGELFF. CDR3 sequence (DNA): TGTGCCACCAGCAGGGGCCTCGATGGCCAGGGGGACCTTTTGAACACCGGGGAGCTGTTTTTT.

The genes are TRBV7-9 and TRBJ2-2; D perhaps matches TRBD2 (5 bases). Germline CDR1 is SEHNR and CDR2 is FQNEAQ (reference sequence). V was trimmed by 3 bases and J by 8 bases, leaving 13 bases between them. This CDR3 is built from 14 residues. The CDR3: CASSFSPGRGELFF. In DNA form, the CDR3 reads TGTGCCAGCAGCTTTTCACCGGGAAGAGGGGAGCTGTTTTTT.

The chain carries TRBV7-9 and TRBJ2-7; 8 positions match TRBD1. The junction had 6 bases not matched to a gene; V was cut back by 5 bases and J by 0 bases. The CDR3 is 15 residues long. Germline V gene data show CDR1 as SEHNR and CDR2 as FQNEAQ (reference sequence). As DNA, the CDR3 is TGTGCCAGCAGCCTAGGACAGGGTACCTCCTACGAGCAGTACTTC. Amino acids: CASSLGQGTSYEQYF.

V gene TRBV21-1 combines with J gene TRBJ2-7; the tabulated D call, TRBD2, remains unverified against the DNA. TRBV21-1 is shown as a pseudogene. This CDR3 is 15 amino acids long. The CDR3 coding sequence is TGTGCCAGCAGCGCCCTAGCGGGAAGTAACTACGAGCAGTACTTC. It encodes CASSALAGSNYEQYF.

The chain carries TRBV25-1 and TRBJ2-2; D call uncertain. CDR1 and CDR2 from the germline V gene are MGHDK and SYGVNS. The CDR3 is 12 amino acids. V was shortened by 6 bases and J by 7 bases, with 9 bases between the two germline ends. The CDR3 region has the DNA TGTGCCAGCAGCTCTGAGCACGGGGAGCTGTTTTTT. Translating gives CASSSEHGELFF.

The chain couples TRBV20-1 to TRBJ2-5; D is unresolved. Trimming shortened V by 5 bases and J by 8 bases, and 12 bases separated the two germline ends. Germline V gives CDR1 DFQATT, CDR2 SNEGSKA (reference sequence). This CDR3 region has 11 residues. The CDR3 DNA reads TGCAGTGCTCCGGGTGGTTACACCCAGTACTTC. The encoded protein is CSAPGGYTQYF.

In DNA, the CDR3 is TGTGCCAGTAGTATAGACGACTACACCAATCAGCCCCAGCATTTT. Residues: CASSIDDYTNQPQHF. This chain links TRBV19 with TRBJ1-5, with unresolved D. In germline, CDR1 is LNHDA, CDR2 SQIVND (reference sequence). Trimming removed 0 bases at V and 3 bases at J, with 9 bases between. The CDR3 sequence is 15 residues long.

The chain links TRBV27 to TRBJ1-5, with a possible D match to TRBD1 (5 bases). Germline loops: CDR1 MNHEY, CDR2 SMNVEV (reference sequence). The V end was cut by 7 bases, the J end by 4 bases, with 14 bases between. CDR3 length equals 14 residues. The DNA for the CDR3 is TGTGCCAGCAAGACAATCCGGGGGAATCAGCCCCAGCATTTT. It specifies CASKTIRGNQPQHF.

This chain links TRBV5-4 with TRBJ2-7; TRBD1 aligns across 9 bases. Germline CDR1 reads SGHNT; CDR2 reads YYREEE (reference sequence). The CDR3 has 13 amino acids. Trimming at V came to 0 bases and at J to 5 bases, leaving 0 bases not matched to a gene. In DNA, the CDR3 is TGTGCCAGCAGCTTGGACAGGGGGCACGAGCAGTACTTC. Its translation is CASSLDRGHEQYF.

This chain joins TRBV6-5 and TRBJ1-4; TRBD1 matches 7 bases. Per germline, CDR1 MNHEY and CDR2 SVGAGI. The CDR3 is made up of 14 amino acids. The ends lost 6 bases at V and 4 bases at J; junction bases unmatched: 5. In DNA form, the CDR3 reads TGTGCCAGCAGCCCGACAGGGAATAATGAAAAACTGTTTTTT. Its translation is CASSPTGNNEKLFF.

This rearrangement joins TRBV27 to TRBJ2-7; 7 bases map to TRBD2. The CDR3 spans 15 residues. V shed 5 bases and J 4 bases; nucleotides not matched to a gene: 11. The germline V gene encodes CDR1 MNHEY and CDR2 SMNVEV (reference sequence). Here the CDR3 reads CASSLWGGSGYEQYF. The CDR3, as DNA: TGTGCCAGCAGTCTATGGGGCGGGAGCGGTTACGAGCAGTACTTC.

Here the CDR3 reads CASRTWTDLAGYEQYF. The CDR3 DNA reads as TGTGCCAGCAGGACTTGGACGGACCTAGCGGGCTACGAGCAGTACTTC. The chain employs TRBV27 and TRBJ2-7; 8 nucleotides agree with TRBD2. This CDR3 has 16 amino acids. The germline V gene encodes CDR1 MNHEY and CDR2 SMNVEV (reference sequence). Trimming cost V 6 bases and J 3 bases; bases outside gene matches: 13.

The chain employs TRBV28 and TRBJ2-7; 7 bases line up with TRBD1. With 5 bases clipped from V and 3 bases from J, the junction kept 7 bases outside the gene matches. Germline CDR1 is MDHEN and CDR2 is SYDVKM. This CDR3 region has 14 residues. Here the CDR3 reads CASSPGTVGYEQYF. The CDR3, as DNA: TGTGCCAGCAGTCCCGGGACAGTCGGCTACGAGCAGTACTTC.